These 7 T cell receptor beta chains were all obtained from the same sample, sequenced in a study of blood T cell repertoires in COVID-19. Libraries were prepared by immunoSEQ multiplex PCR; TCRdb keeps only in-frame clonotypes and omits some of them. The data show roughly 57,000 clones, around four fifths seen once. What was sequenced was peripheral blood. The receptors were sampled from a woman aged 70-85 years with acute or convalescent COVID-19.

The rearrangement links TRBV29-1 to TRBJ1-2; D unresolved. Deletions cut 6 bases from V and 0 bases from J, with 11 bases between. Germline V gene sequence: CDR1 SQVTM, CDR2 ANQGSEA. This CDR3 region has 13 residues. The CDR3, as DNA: TGCAGCGTGGCGTCGGGAGCTAACTATGGCTACACCTTC. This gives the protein CSVASGANYGYTF. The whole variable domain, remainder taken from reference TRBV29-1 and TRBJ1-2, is SAVISQKPSRDICQRGTSLTIQCQVDSQVTMMFWYRQQPGQSLTLIATANQGSEATYESGFVIDKFPISRPNLTFSTLTVSNMSPEDSSIYLCSVASGANYGYTFGSGTRLTVV.

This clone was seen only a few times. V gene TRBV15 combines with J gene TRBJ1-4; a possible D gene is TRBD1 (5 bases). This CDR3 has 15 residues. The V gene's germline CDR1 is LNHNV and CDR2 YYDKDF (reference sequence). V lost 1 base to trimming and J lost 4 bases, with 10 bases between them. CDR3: CATSRGGGINEKLFF. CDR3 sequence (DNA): TGTGCCACCAGCAGAGGGGGGGGGATTAATGAAAAACTGTTTTTT.

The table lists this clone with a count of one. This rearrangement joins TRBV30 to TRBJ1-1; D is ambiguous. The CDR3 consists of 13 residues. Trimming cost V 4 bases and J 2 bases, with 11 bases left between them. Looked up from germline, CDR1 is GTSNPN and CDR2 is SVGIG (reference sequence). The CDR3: CAWTPPSNTEAFF. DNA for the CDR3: TGTGCCTGGACCCCCCCGAGTAACACTGAAGCTTTCTTT.

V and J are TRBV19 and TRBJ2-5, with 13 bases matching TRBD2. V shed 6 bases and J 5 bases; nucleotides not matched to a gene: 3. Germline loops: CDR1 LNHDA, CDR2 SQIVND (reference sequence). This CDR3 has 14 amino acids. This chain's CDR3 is CASSPLAGGETQYF. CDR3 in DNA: TGTGCCAGTAGCCCACTAGCGGGGGGGGAGACCCAGTACTTC. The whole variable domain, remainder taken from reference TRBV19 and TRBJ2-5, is DGGITQSPKYLFRKEGQNVTLSCEQNLNHDAMYWYRQDPGQGLRLIYYSQIVNDFQKGDIAEGYSVSREKKESFPLTVTSAQKNPTAFYLCASSPLAGGETQYFGPGTRLLVL.

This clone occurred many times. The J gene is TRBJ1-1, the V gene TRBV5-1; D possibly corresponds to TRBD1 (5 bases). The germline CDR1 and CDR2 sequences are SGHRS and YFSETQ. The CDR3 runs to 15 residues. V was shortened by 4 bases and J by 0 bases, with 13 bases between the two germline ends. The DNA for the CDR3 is TGCGCCAGCAGCAAAGACAGTAACATGAACACTGAAGCTTTCTTT. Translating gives CASSKDSNMNTEAFF.

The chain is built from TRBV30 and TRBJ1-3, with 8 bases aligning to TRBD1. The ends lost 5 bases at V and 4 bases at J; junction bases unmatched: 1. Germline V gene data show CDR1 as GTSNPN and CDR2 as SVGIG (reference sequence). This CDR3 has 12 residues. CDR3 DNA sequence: TGTGCCTGGGGGACAGGAGGAAACACCATATATTTT. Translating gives CAWGTGGNTIYF.

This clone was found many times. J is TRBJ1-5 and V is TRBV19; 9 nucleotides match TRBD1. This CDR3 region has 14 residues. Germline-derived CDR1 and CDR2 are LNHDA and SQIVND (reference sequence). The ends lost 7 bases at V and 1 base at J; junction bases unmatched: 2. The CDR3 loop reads CASNGQGSNQPQHF. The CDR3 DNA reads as TGTGCCAGTAATGGACAGGGGAGCAATCAGCCCCAGCATTTT.